The 20 T cell receptor beta chains in this list originate from one sample, sequenced in a study of long-term antiretroviral therapy in people with HIV (dated by TCRdb to between 2021 and 2024). The immunoSEQ hsTCRB v3.0 assay was used at survey level resolution to sequence the TRB variable region. Entries here come from immuneACCESS through TCRdb and include only in-frame sequences with V and J called. Some clones fail to appear in such tables; in the studies checked, an unresolved V gene covers under half of the shortfall, and the cause of the remainder is unknown. The sample records about 29,000 clones, around 78% of which are singletons. Together, the top ten hold roughly 8.8% of the sample. Source: unsorted PBMCs, taken 1.5 years before starting antiretroviral therapy. All receptors derive from a man between 18 and 35 years old with HIV.

This clone was counted between two and nine times. The chain links TRBV6-1 to TRBJ1-5; D possibly corresponds to TRBD1 (5 bases). The CDR3 has 15 amino acids. CDR1 is MNHNS, CDR2 SASEGT, per germline. Trimming cost V 4 bases and J 0 bases, with 10 bases left between them. Written as DNA, the CDR3 is TGTGCCAGCAGTGCTCAGGGAAATAGCAATCAGCCCCAGCATTTT. Translating gives CASSAQGNSNQPQHF.

The chain employs TRBV13 and TRBJ2-7; a possible D gene is TRBD1 (6 bases). The germline V gene has CDR1 PRHDT and CDR2 FYEKMQ (reference sequence). Trimming cost V 5 bases and J 2 bases, with 13 bases left between them. CDR3 length: 14 residues. CDR3 amino acids: CASSGGQRAYEQYF. CDR3 nucleotide sequence: TGTGCCAGCAGCGGCGGACAGAGGGCCTACGAGCAGTACTTC.

The chain links TRBV12-5 to TRBJ2-3; a weak D match, TRBD1 (6 bases). The CDR3 covers 15 residues. V gave up 1 base and J gave up 1 base, with 9 bases separating them. From germline, CDR1 is LGHNT and CDR2 FRNRAP. The CDR3: CASGLDRQGTDTQYF. The CDR3 region has the DNA TGTGCTAGTGGTTTGGACAGACAGGGCACAGATACGCAGTATTTT.

The V and J genes are TRBV6-4 and TRBJ2-3; no clear D gene. The CDR3 length is 14 residues. Trimming stripped 3 bases from V and 1 base from J, with 8 bases between. Germline CDR1 reads MRHNA; CDR2 reads SNTAGT. The CDR3, as DNA: TGTGCCAGCAGTGAAAGGCTGGGCACAGATACGCAGTATTTT. Translation: CASSERLGTDTQYF.

This clone appeared a single time. J is TRBJ2-7 and V is TRBV13; D ambiguous. Germline V lookup: CDR1 PRHDT, CDR2 FYEKMQ (reference sequence). V shed 0 bases and J shed 4 bases, with 10 bases lying between them. CDR3 length equals 14 residues. CDR3 residues: CASSLGGSGYEQYF. The CDR3 DNA sequence: TGTGCCAGCAGCTTAGGAGGTTCGGGTTACGAGCAGTACTTC.

V usage is TRBV28 and J usage is TRBJ2-7, with 8 bases that match TRBD2. This CDR3 comprises 15 residues. Germline V gene data show CDR1 as MDHEN and CDR2 as SYDVKM. V was clipped by 8 bases and J by 9 bases; unmatched bases: 18. The CDR3 spells CASRSQGLVLHGQYF. The CDR3 nucleotides read TGTGCCAGCCGATCTCAGGGACTAGTCTTACATGGGCAGTACTTC. Together with reference TRBV28 and TRBJ2-7, the CDR3 gives the full variable domain: DVKVTQSSRYLVKRTGEKVFLECVQDMDHENMFWYRQDPGLGLRLIYFSYDVKMKEKGDIPEGYSVSREKKERFSLILESASTNQTSMYLCASRSQGLVLHGQYFGPGTRLTVT.

V gene TRBV5-4 combines with J gene TRBJ2-5; maybe TRBD1 (6 bases). The V end was cut by 4 bases, the J end by 4 bases, with 14 bases between. This CDR3 has 14 amino acids. Germline V lookup: CDR1 SGHNT, CDR2 YYREEE (reference sequence). This chain's CDR3 is CASSRNRERETQYF. The CDR3 bases are TGTGCCAGCAGCCGAAACAGGGAGCGAGAGACCCAGTACTTC.

This clone was seen once. The rearrangement links TRBV19 to TRBJ1-5; a weak D match, TRBD1 (5 bases). The V and J ends lost 3 bases and 5 bases respectively, with 11 bases between them. Germline V gene sequence: CDR1 LNHDA, CDR2 SQIVND (reference sequence). CDR3 length: 14 residues. The CDR3 protein is CASSMGVLYQPQHF. The CDR3 bases are TGTGCCAGTAGTATGGGGGTCCTATATCAGCCCCAGCATTTT. The variable domain in full, with the rest retrieved from reference TRBV19 and TRBJ1-5, is DGGITQSPKYLFRKEGQNVTLSCEQNLNHDAMYWYRQDPGQGLRLIYYSQIVNDFQKGDIAEGYSVSREKKESFPLTVTSAQKNPTAFYLCASSMGVLYQPQHFGDGTRLSIL.

J is TRBJ2-5 and V is TRBV27; 12 positions match TRBD1. Looked up from germline, CDR1 is MNHEY and CDR2 is SMNVEV (reference sequence). The CDR3 has 14 amino acids. The V segment lost 6 bases and the J segment 4 bases; nucleotides outside the gene matches: 3. The CDR3 protein is CASRGTGGAETQYF. The CDR3 coding sequence is TGTGCCAGCAGGGGGACAGGGGGCGCAGAGACCCAGTACTTC.

The chain is built from TRBV7-2 and TRBJ1-3; 8 bases are shared with TRBD1. The trim removed 4 bases at V and 1 base at J, leaving 6 bases unmatched. The CDR3 covers 16 residues. Germline V gives CDR1 SGHTA, CDR2 FQGNSA. The CDR3 sequence is CASSSGDRSSGNTIYF. CDR3 DNA: TGTGCCAGCAGCTCCGGGGACAGGAGTTCTGGAAACACCATATATTTT. The whole variable domain, remainder taken from reference TRBV7-2 and TRBJ1-3, is GAGVSQSPSNKVTEKGKDVELRCDPISGHTALYWYRQSLGQGLEFLIYFQGNSAPDKSGLPSDRFSAERTGGSVSTLTIQRTQQEDSAVYLCASSSGDRSSGNTIYFGEGSWLTVV.

The chain uses TRBV7-9 and TRBJ1-2, with no clear D. CDR3 length: 11 residues. The V gene's germline CDR1 is SEHNR and CDR2 FQNEAQ (reference sequence). The V end was cut by 4 bases, the J end by 4 bases, with 4 bases between. Here the CDR3 reads CASSSPYGYTF. CDR3 in DNA: TGTGCCAGCAGCTCCCCCTATGGCTACACCTTC.

The chain has TRBV11-2 and TRBJ2-5, with 12 nucleotides matching TRBD1. The CDR3 is made up of 16 amino acids. In germline, CDR1 is SGHAT, CDR2 FQNNGV. With V trimmed by 4 bases and J by 6 bases, 9 bases remained unmatched. Here the CDR3 reads CASSYRPGQGAKTQYF. Written as DNA, the CDR3 is TGTGCCAGCAGCTATAGACCGGGACAGGGGGCGAAGACCCAGTACTTC.

The chain couples TRBV13 to TRBJ2-7; 8 bases are shared with TRBD2. V shed 4 bases, J shed 0 bases, and the junction held 5 bases outside the gene matches. Germline CDR1 is PRHDT and CDR2 is FYEKMQ (reference sequence). The CDR3 runs to 15 residues. Here the CDR3 reads CASSSGGGLSYEQYF. The CDR3 DNA reads as TGTGCCAGCAGCTCCGGGGGGGGACTCTCCTACGAGCAGTACTTC. The full variable domain, in which reference TRBV13 and TRBJ2-7 provide the parts outside the CDR3, is AAGVIQSPRHLIKEKRETATLKCYPIPRHDTVYWYQQGPGQDPQFLISFYEKMQSDKGSIPDRFSAQQFSDYHSELNMSSLELGDSALYFCASSSGGGLSYEQYFGPGTRLTVT.

CDR3 amino acids: CASSLQGGGTVNTEAFF. CDR3 sequence (DNA): TGCGCCAGCAGCTTGCAAGGGGGTGGGACAGTGAACACTGAAGCTTTCTTT. The chain is built from TRBV5-1 and TRBJ1-1, with 7 bases matching TRBD1. V lost 1 base, J lost 0 bases, and 9 bases stayed unmatched. This CDR3 region has 17 residues. The germline V gene has CDR1 SGHRS and CDR2 YFSETQ.

V gene TRBV7-8 combines with J gene TRBJ1-6; TRBD1 is a possible D gene (6 bases). Germline V gene lookup returns CDR1 SGHVS and CDR2 FQNEAQ. V lost 5 bases and J lost 7, with 15 bases in between. The CDR3 is 15 residues long. The CDR3 nucleotides are TGTGCCAGCAGCCGGGGACATATCGGGAATTCACCCCTCCACTTT. This sequence encodes CASSRGHIGNSPLHF.

The CDR3 region has the DNA TGTGCCAGCAGCTCCCACCCGGGAGGACGCACAGATACGCAGTATTTT. Translated: CASSSHPGGRTDTQYF. The rearrangement uses TRBV9 and TRBJ2-3; TRBD2 matches at 7 bases. V gave up 4 bases and J gave up 1 base; unmatched junction bases: 9. Germline CDR1 and CDR2: SGDLS and YYNGEE. The CDR3 consists of 16 residues.

This clone occurred a few times. V is TRBV28 and J is TRBJ2-7; D is unresolved. CDR3 length: 14 residues. Trimming stripped 2 bases from V and 1 base from J, with 9 bases between. CDR1 and CDR2 (germline): MDHEN, SYDVKM. The CDR3 loop is CASSLTPGSYEQYF. CDR3 nucleotide sequence: TGTGCCAGCAGTTTAACCCCTGGGTCCTACGAGCAGTACTTC. The full variable domain, with the rest looked up from reference TRBV28 and TRBJ2-7, is DVKVTQSSRYLVKRTGEKVFLECVQDMDHENMFWYRQDPGLGLRLIYFSYDVKMKEKGDIPEGYSVSREKKERFSLILESASTNQTSMYLCASSLTPGSYEQYFGPGTRLTVT.

The chain combines TRBV7-2 with TRBJ2-3, with D possibly TRBD2 on 5 matching bases. Trimming stripped 5 bases from V and 1 base from J, with 10 bases between. Germline V gives CDR1 SGHTA, CDR2 FQGNSA. The CDR3 length is 14 residues. The CDR3 sequence is CASSPVRGTDTQYF. Here the CDR3 DNA reads TGTGCCAGCAGCCCCGTGCGGGGCACAGATACGCAGTATTTT.

The gene calls are TRBV14 and TRBJ2-5; 9 positions agree with TRBD1. The V segment lost 1 base and the J segment 1 base; nucleotides outside the gene matches: 4. The length of the CDR3 is 16 residues. Germline CDR1 SGHDN, CDR2 FVKESK. DNA of the CDR3: TGTGCCAGCAGCCAAGGCGTGACAGGGGGCCAAGAGACCCAGTACTTC. Translation gives CASSQGVTGGQETQYF. The full variable domain, in which reference TRBV14 and TRBJ2-5 provide the parts outside the CDR3, is EAGVTQFPSHSVIEKGQTVTLRCDPISGHDNLYWYRRVMGKEIKFLLHFVKESKQDESGMPNNRFLAERTGGTYSTLKVQPAELEDSGVYFCASSQGVTGGQETQYFGPGTRLLVL.

This sequence joins TRBV6-1 and TRBJ1-1; no firm D call. The CDR3 consists of 13 residues. V lost 3 bases and J lost 1, with 6 bases in between. Germline loops: CDR1 MNHNS, CDR2 SASEGT. CDR3 nucleotide sequence: TGTGCCAGCAGTGACAACAGGAACACTGAAGCTTTCTTT. The encoded protein is CASSDNRNTEAFF.